A single sample gave rise to the 25 T cell receptor beta chains below, sequenced in a study of T cell changes during pregnancy in multiple sclerosis. TCRdb keeps only in-frame clones here, not all; method: immunoSEQ multiplex PCR. The sample holds more than 65,000 clones; around 92% are singletons and the top ten take about 2.5%. Sequencing was performed on peripheral blood, taken in the first trimester of pregnancy. These receptors were taken from a female donor with multiple sclerosis, enrolled in a pregnancy study.

J is TRBJ1-2 and V is TRBV5-8; TRBD1 matches at 7 bases. The V gene end was trimmed by 0 bases and the J gene end by 4 bases; junction bases not matched to a gene: 6. The CDR3 length is 15 residues. Germline V gives CDR1 SGHTS, CDR2 YDEGEE. CDR3 in amino acids: CASSLVRTGTYGYTF. The CDR3 DNA follows: TGTGCCAGCAGCTTGGTAAGGACAGGAACCTATGGCTACACCTTC. The full variable domain, with the rest looked up from reference TRBV5-8 and TRBJ1-2, is EAGVTQSPTHLIKTRGQQATLRCSPISGHTSVYWYQQALGLGLQFLLWYDEGEERNRGNFPPRFSGRQFPNYSSELNVNALELEDSALYLCASSLVRTGTYGYTFGSGTRLTVV.

The genes are TRBV6-5 and TRBJ1-1; tentative D call: TRBD1 (6 bases). Germline CDR1 is MNHEY and CDR2 is SVGAGI. The CDR3 loop spans 13 amino acids. Between the trimmed V and J ends, which lost 6 bases and 11 bases, there was a span of 19 bases. For the CDR3, the DNA is TGTGCCAGCAGCCCCCTAGGGGGATCCGGGGCTTTCTTT. Amino acid sequence: CASSPLGGSGAFF.

The CDR3 bases are TGTGCCAGTAAAGAATCGGGGATATCCGGGGAGCTGTTTTTT. Its protein product is CASKESGISGELFF. The chain is built from TRBV19 and TRBJ2-2, with a possible D match to TRBD2 (5 bases). CDR1 and CDR2 (germline): LNHDA, SQIVND (reference sequence). This CDR3 is 14 amino acids long. Between the trimmed V and J ends, which lost 7 bases and 6 bases, there was a span of 15 bases.

The chain has TRBV27 and TRBJ2-7; perhaps TRBD1 as D (6 bases). With 2 bases removed from V and 6 bases from J, the gap between germline ends came to 17 bases. Germline assignment: CDR1 MNHEY and CDR2 SMNVEV (reference sequence). The CDR3 is made up of 15 amino acids. For the CDR3, the DNA is TGTGCCAGCAGTTTAGCCCGACAGGTAAACAGCGAGCAGTACTTC. It codes for CASSLARQVNSEQYF.

The chain links TRBV6-1 to TRBJ1-4; 7 bases fit TRBD1. Germline assignment: CDR1 MNHNS and CDR2 SASEGT. With 5 bases clipped from V and 8 bases from J, the junction kept 8 bases outside the gene matches. This CDR3 has 14 amino acids. The CDR3 bases are TGTGCCAGCAGTTATGACAGGGTCGTGGAAAAACTGTTTTTT. Amino acids: CASSYDRVVEKLFF.

The chain recombines TRBV5-6 with TRBJ1-3; 9 nucleotides match TRBD1. The germline CDR1 and CDR2 sequences are SGHDT and YYEEEE. The CDR3 has 15 amino acids. V lost 4 bases and J lost 3; bases outside the gene matches: 5. CDR3 DNA sequence: TGTGCCAGCAGCCGAGACAGGGGGGTTGGAAACACCATATATTTT. Translated, it gives CASSRDRGVGNTIYF.

The genes are TRBV2 and TRBJ1-5; no reliable D call. V lost 4 bases, J lost 2 bases, and 9 bases lay in between. The V gene's germline CDR1 is SNHLY and CDR2 FYNNEI. This CDR3 comprises 14 residues. The CDR3 loop is CASSGEVGNQPQHF. The CDR3 DNA follows: TGTGCCAGCAGTGGGGAGGTCGGCAATCAGCCCCAGCATTTT.

V usage is TRBV5-1 and J usage is TRBJ2-2; 8 bases are shared with TRBD1. Germline V CDR1 and CDR2: SGHRS, YFSETQ. Trimming took 2 bases from V and 4 from J; bases not matched to a gene: 7. The length of the CDR3 is 16 residues. The CDR3 DNA reads as TGCGCCAGCAGCTTCTCAGGGGGCGCGGGCACCGGGGAGCTGTTTTTT. Residues: CASSFSGGAGTGELFF.

The V call is TRBV27, the J call TRBJ2-7, with D possibly being TRBD1 (6 bases). The CDR3 length is 13 residues. The germline V gene has CDR1 MNHEY and CDR2 SMNVEV (reference sequence). Trimming removed 4 bases at V and 7 bases at J, with 14 bases between. As DNA, the CDR3 is TGTGCCAGCAGTTGGGACATTTCGAGGGAGCAGTACTTC. It is translated as CASSWDISREQYF.

This chain connects TRBV6-5 to TRBJ2-7; D might be TRBD2 (6 bases). The CDR3 extends over 14 amino acids. The germline V gene encodes CDR1 MNHEY and CDR2 SVGAGI. Trimming left V 2 bases short and J 5 bases short, with 13 bases between. CDR3 DNA: TGTGCCAGCAGTTACACGAGCTGGGGGGACGAGCAGTACTTC. Translating it yields CASSYTSWGDEQYF.

This clone showed up just once. The V and J genes are TRBV5-1 and TRBJ2-1; 8 bases match TRBD1. Per the germline V gene, CDR1 is SGHRS and CDR2 is YFSETQ. The CDR3 length is 15 residues. The V segment lost 0 bases and the J segment 4 bases; nucleotides outside the gene matches: 3. In DNA, the CDR3 is TGCGCCAGCAGCTTGGAAGGGACAGGTTACAATGAGCAGTTCTTC. Its translation is CASSLEGTGYNEQFF. Variable domain in full (rest from reference TRBV5-1 and TRBJ2-1): KAGVTQTPRYLIKTRGQQVTLSCSPISGHRSVSWYQQTPGQGLQFLFEYFSETQRNKGNFPGRFSGRQFSNSRSEMNVSTLELGDSALYLCASSLEGTGYNEQFFGPGTRLTVL.

The chain links TRBV28 to TRBJ2-2, with D perhaps matching TRBD1 (6 bases). V was pared by 6 bases and J by 0 bases, with 11 bases between. The CDR3 has 15 residues. Germline V gene sequence: CDR1 MDHEN, CDR2 SYDVKM. In DNA form, the CDR3 reads TGTGCCAGCAGGTCTGGACAGACGAACACCGGGGAGCTGTTTTTT. This encodes CASRSGQTNTGELFF.

V gene TRBV7-2 combines with J gene TRBJ1-5, with a weak D call TRBD1 (5 bases). This CDR3 has 15 residues. Between the trimmed V and J ends, which lost 5 bases and 6 bases, there was a span of 17 bases. Per the germline V gene, CDR1 is SGHTA and CDR2 is FQGNSA. The CDR3 DNA sequence: TGTGCCAGCAGCCTACTCGGGGCGCGGGGTCAGCCCCAGCATTTT. Translating it yields CASSLLGARGQPQHF.

V and J are TRBV7-2 and TRBJ1-1, with unresolved D. The ends were cut back, 7 bases at V and 3 bases at J, with 18 bases in the middle. The germline V gene encodes CDR1 SGHTA and CDR2 FQGNSA. This CDR3 has 15 residues. The DNA of the CDR3 is TGTGCCAGCACCAAAGATCCCCCGCCGGACACTGAAGCTTTCTTT. Translated, it gives CASTKDPPPDTEAFF.

This clone was observed once. In DNA form, the CDR3 reads TGTGCCAGCAGTTTTTCGCTACAGGGTATCAATGAGCAGTTCTTC. It codes for CASSFSLQGINEQFF. The chain has TRBV6-6 and TRBJ2-1, with D possibly being TRBD1 (6 bases). The CDR3 consists of 15 residues. V gave up 4 bases and J gave up 6 bases, with 16 bases separating them. Germline lookup yields CDR1 MNHNY and CDR2 SVGAGI (reference sequence).

The chain uses TRBV7-5 and TRBJ2-5; the table's D call, TRBD1, was not checked against the DNA. TRBV7-5 is an annotated pseudogene. This CDR3 has 15 residues. CDR3 amino acids: CVRTLRSGVQETQYF. The CDR3 DNA sequence: TGTGTCAGAACCCTAAGGTCAGGGGTTCAAGAGACCCAGTACTTC.

The genes are TRBV30 and TRBJ2-3; D perhaps matches TRBD1 (6 bases). CDR1 is GTSNPN, CDR2 SVGIG, per germline (reference sequence). The CDR3 runs 12 residues. Trimming shortened V by 4 bases and J by 5 bases, and 10 bases separated the two germline ends. CDR3 protein: CAWTGAGDTQYF. As DNA, the CDR3 is TGTGCCTGGACAGGGGCTGGAGATACGCAGTATTTT.

The chain joins TRBV5-5 to TRBJ1-6; 9 bases align to TRBD1. The V gene end was trimmed by 0 bases and the J gene end by 9 bases; junction bases not matched to a gene: 4. Germline values: CDR1 SGHKS, CDR2 YYEKEE (reference sequence). This CDR3 is 15 amino acids long. This CDR3 reads CASSLAGTGTSPLHF. The CDR3 DNA reads as TGTGCCAGCAGCTTGGCCGGGACAGGGACTTCACCCCTCCACTTT.

The V and J genes are TRBV2 and TRBJ1-1; 12 bases fit TRBD1. This CDR3 comprises 15 residues. The J segment lost 0 bases and the V segment lost 8 bases, leaving 4 bases of the junction unmatched. Per germline, CDR1 SNHLY and CDR2 FYNNEI. The CDR3 here is CASGTGGFLNTEAFF. The CDR3 region has the DNA TGTGCCAGCGGGACAGGGGGCTTTTTGAACACTGAAGCTTTCTTT.

V and J are TRBV5-6 and TRBJ2-7, with D possibly matching TRBD1 (5 bases). This CDR3 spans 13 amino acids. Trimming removed 2 bases from V and 5 bases from J, with 11 bases in between. The germline V gene has CDR1 SGHDT and CDR2 YYEEEE. Written as DNA, the CDR3 is TGTGCCAGCAGCTTAGGGGTTTCCCACGAGCAGTACTTC. It codes for CASSLGVSHEQYF.

This sequence joins TRBV19 and TRBJ1-2; weak D call: TRBD1 (5 bases). The CDR3 length is 14 residues. V shed 6 bases and J shed 4 bases, with 15 bases lying between them. The germline V gene encodes CDR1 LNHDA and CDR2 SQIVND (reference sequence). The CDR3: CASSPGPTLYGYTF. The CDR3 DNA reads TGTGCCAGTAGCCCAGGGCCCACCCTCTATGGCTACACCTTC.

The rearrangement joins TRBV30 to TRBJ2-7, with 8 bases lining up with TRBD1. V dropped 3 bases and J dropped 1; count of bases not matched to a gene: 14. Per germline, CDR1 GTSNPN and CDR2 SVGIG (reference sequence). This CDR3 has 17 amino acids. The CDR3 protein is CAWSATLPGTGSYEQYF. DNA of the CDR3: TGTGCCTGGAGCGCTACTCTCCCCGGGACAGGATCCTACGAGCAGTACTTC. Variable domain in full (rest from reference TRBV30 and TRBJ2-7): SQTIHQWPATLVQPVGSPLSLECTVEGTSNPNLYWYRQAAGRGLQLLFYSVGIGQISSEVPQNLSASRPQDRQFILSSKKLLLSDSGFYLCAWSATLPGTGSYEQYFGPGTRLTVT.

The chain links TRBV6-1 to TRBJ2-1; D gene unclear. Germline CDR1 is MNHNS and CDR2 is SASEGT. CDR3 length: 12 residues. V lost 10 bases and J lost 9, with 16 bases in between. CDR3 residues: CATYIGWSEQFF. In DNA form, the CDR3 reads TGTGCCACCTACATTGGCTGGAGTGAGCAGTTCTTC.

A single count supports this clone. The genes are TRBV6-1 and TRBJ2-7; 9 nucleotides match TRBD1. The CDR3 totals 14 residues. CDR1 is MNHNS, CDR2 SASEGT, per germline. After removal of 5 bases from V and 2 bases from J, the junction contained 4 bases not matched to a gene. In DNA form, the CDR3 reads TGTGCCAGCAGTTCTCGACAGGGGGCCTACGAGCAGTACTTC. This encodes CASSSRQGAYEQYF.

The rearrangement uses TRBV28 and TRBJ1-2, with TRBD1 as a possible D gene (6 bases). This CDR3 has 12 residues. V was cut by 6 bases and J by 9 bases, with 14 bases left in between. Per the germline V gene, CDR1 is MDHEN and CDR2 is SYDVKM. CDR3 nucleotide sequence: TGTGCCAGCAGCGCTGGGGGCCCTAGCTACACCTTC. It encodes CASSAGGPSYTF.